This paragraph covers one TCR beta chain sequence. Its cognate antigen has yet to be identified. Base quality data are lacking; no much larger clone is found one base away. The data were taken from a study of STAT5B mutations in CD4+ large granular lymphocyte leukemia (dated by TCRdb to the early 2020s). For context, the study as a whole: Among healthy controls, the CDR3 'QG' motif was associated with a particular HLA allele. The study compared the TCRbeta repertoires of patients with CD4+ T-cell large granular lymphocyte leukemia against those of healthy blood donors. Flow cytometry performed on FACSCanto II or FACSVerse showed that the purified fractions had more than 95% purity among lymphocytes.

Overall results and qualifications from the work: Each patient's main leukemic clonotypes were private, but around 27% of these clonotypes showed up at low frequency in the non-leukemic repertoires of other patients. The data were not HLA-matched, and the higher clonality in CD4+ T-LGLL than in CD8+ T-LGLL could be due to the relatively small sample size. Greater clonality appeared to be present in CD4-sorted patient repertoires than in healthy CD4+ repertoires, and the difference was retained after the putative leukemic clones were removed. Enrichment of TRBV06-family usage was observed among the top patient clones (8/27) relative to healthy controls (2/35).

Buffy coats from 37 blood donors, supplied by the Finnish Red Cross blood service, were used as healthy controls. All TCR-sequenced material derived from peripheral blood: patient blood samples and healthy donor buffy coats. Ficoll-Hypaque gradient centrifugation was used to isolate peripheral blood mononuclear cells. Magnetic purification was used to isolate CD4+ cells from the buffy coats of the healthy controls. The Gentra Puregene Cell and Tissue kit was used to extract genomic DNA, and a Qubit 2.0 fluorometer was used to measure the amount of genomic DNA. The germline V gene gives CDR1 as SGHRS and CDR2 as YFSETQ. Trimming at the junction amounts to 1 base on V and 3 bases on J, and the germline ends lie 12 bases apart. Including the terminal cysteine and phenylalanine, the CDR3 comprises 15 residues. The only DNA kept is the CDR3, 45 bases in frame from the first base. TCRbeta rearrangements were sequenced from genomic DNA using the immunoSEQ assay at survey resolution. Under the source paper's analysis protocol: In the TCR sequencing data, the lowest productive clonotype frequency that could be detected was 2.59 x 10-5. Analyses included only productive TCRbeta rearrangements, meaning complete and in-frame sequences. Sample clonality was computed as Simpson clonality in the immunoSEQ Analyzer version 3.0. Based on frequency, clones were grouped as very rare, small, medium, large (1-20%) or hyperexpanded (>20%). OLGA 1.2.3 estimated generation probabilities, VDJtools produced V-gene circos plots, VDJdb was queried for specificities, and GLIPH identified CDR3 motifs. TCRdb carries this immuneACCESS record with in-frame sequences only. Its versions omit some clonotypes, under half of them owing to an unresolved V gene in the studies checked, with the rest unexplained. V and J calls and clone size are those listed in that table; D and trimming were worked out from the DNA. This sample gives fewer than 45,000 clones in total; around 84% of them show up just once. The top ten hold just under 0.35% of the sample.

In this chain, TRBV5-1 is recombined with TRBJ2-3; the D segment could be TRBD2, given 6 matching bases. This TCR was recovered from a human donor in good health. The sample comprised CD4+ T cells from blood buffy coats. The DNA is TGCGCCAGCAGCTTGAAGGCGGGGCAGACAGATACGCAGTATTTT. Its protein is CASSLKAGQTDTQYF.